One sample yielded the 24 T cell receptor beta chains listed below, sequenced in a study of shared clonotypes between healthy human individuals. The method was immunoSEQ multiplex PCR; TCRdb's version includes in-frame clones alone and lacks a portion of them. The table includes 700,000 to 950,000 clones, around 96% detected once. Naive CD8 cells were CD45RO-negative, positively selected for CCR7, excluding terminally differentiated effector memory CD45RA+ cells. The specimen sequenced was naive CD8+ T cells sorted from blood. The receptors come from a man aged 30 to 45 in good health.

The chain combines TRBV18 with TRBJ2-7, with a tentative D call TRBD1 (6 bases). V lost 3 bases to trimming and J lost 0 bases, with 15 bases between them. The germline gives CDR1 KGHSH, CDR2 LQKENI. This CDR3 has 16 residues. The CDR3 spells CASSPENRVSSYEQYF. The CDR3 nucleotides read TGTGCCAGCTCACCGGAAAACAGGGTTAGCTCCTACGAGCAGTACTTC.

The chain joins TRBV18 to TRBJ1-5; TRBD1 aligns across 10 bases. CDR3 length: 18 amino acids. Germline V CDR1 and CDR2: KGHSH, LQKENI. V dropped 4 bases and J dropped 8; count of bases not matched to a gene: 17. CDR3 loop: CASSRNPAATGGKEPQHF. CDR3 DNA sequence: TGTGCCAGCTCACGTAACCCGGCCGCGACAGGGGGCAAGGAGCCCCAGCATTTT. Looking up the rest from reference TRBV18 and TRBJ1-5 gives the full variable domain: NAGVMQNPRHLVRRRGQEARLRCSPMKGHSHVYWYRQLPEEGLKFMVYLQKENIIDESGMPKERFSAEFPKEGPSILRIQQVVRGDSAAYFCASSRNPAATGGKEPQHFGDGTRLSIL.

The rearrangement links TRBV6-5 to TRBJ2-7; the D is unclear. V gave up 0 bases and J gave up 6 bases, with 9 bases separating them. This CDR3 is 13 amino acids long. Germline CDR1 reads MNHEY; CDR2 reads SVGAGI. DNA of the CDR3: TGTGCCAGCAGTTACTCTCCCGTGGCCGAGCAGTACTTC. Amino acid sequence: CASSYSPVAEQYF.

This clone was seen a handful of times. The genes are TRBV4-1 and TRBJ1-5; TRBD1 aligns across 10 bases. The CDR3 consists of 15 residues. The germline V gene has CDR1 MGHRA and CDR2 YSYEKL. J gave up 5 bases and V 4 bases, and 5 bases lay outside the gene matches. This CDR3 reads CASSPAGQGDQPQHF. CDR3 in DNA: TGCGCCAGCAGCCCCGCTGGACAGGGGGATCAGCCCCAGCATTTT.

The chain employs TRBV27 and TRBJ2-7, with 10 bases that match TRBD2. The CDR3 spans 15 residues. The J segment lost 5 bases and the V segment lost 2 bases, leaving 6 bases of the junction unmatched. In germline, CDR1 is MNHEY, CDR2 SMNVEV (reference sequence). CDR3 sequence reads: CASSLVSGRAHEQYF. CDR3 sequence (DNA): TGTGCCAGCAGTTTAGTCAGCGGGAGGGCCCACGAGCAGTACTTC.

V and J are TRBV29-1 and TRBJ1-1; D remains unclear. Trimming pared 7 bases from V and 1 base from J, leaving 10 bases between. This CDR3 region has 12 residues. Germline CDR1 is SQVTM and CDR2 is ANQGSEA. This chain's CDR3 is CSASAQNTEAFF. The CDR3 DNA is TGCAGCGCTTCAGCACAGAACACTGAAGCTTTCTTT.

The chain recombines TRBV28 with TRBJ1-4; weak D call: TRBD1 (6 bases). Germline V gene sequence: CDR1 MDHEN, CDR2 SYDVKM. This CDR3 is built from 20 residues. Trimming removed 6 bases from V and 8 bases from J, with 34 bases in between. The CDR3 region has the DNA TGTGCCAGCAGCAACCCGAACGAGACGGGACCCCGGACAGCAGTCGAAAAACTGTTTTTT. Residues: CASSNPNETGPRTAVEKLFF. Supplemented by reference TRBV28 and TRBJ1-4, the full variable domain reads DVKVTQSSRYLVKRTGEKVFLECVQDMDHENMFWYRQDPGLGLRLIYFSYDVKMKEKGDIPEGYSVSREKKERFSLILESASTNQTSMYLCASSNPNETGPRTAVEKLFFGSGTQLSVL.

This rearrangement joins TRBV25-1 to TRBJ2-1; 7 nucleotides align to TRBD2. Germline CDR1 and CDR2: MGHDK and SYGVNS. The CDR3 spans 16 residues. V trimming: 6 bases; J trimming: 6 bases; junction bases outside the gene matches: 14. CDR3 protein: CASSDRWKRDFNEQFF. The CDR3 region has the DNA TGTGCCAGCAGCGATCGATGGAAGCGGGACTTCAATGAGCAGTTCTTC. Full variable domain (rest looked up from reference TRBV25-1 and TRBJ2-1): EADIYQTPRYLVIGTGKKITLECSQTMGHDKMYWYQQDPGMELHLIHYSYGVNSTEKGDLSSESTVSRIRTEHFPLTLESARPSHTSQYLCASSDRWKRDFNEQFFGPGTRLTVL.

The sample holds a few counts of this clone. The DNA of the CDR3 is TGTGCCTGGAGTGTACATCTGAGGGGCAGGAGCACAGATACGCAGTATTTT. Its translation: CAWSVHLRGRSTDTQYF. The chain combines TRBV30 with TRBJ2-3, with D tentatively TRBD1 or TRBD2 (5 bases each). V gave up 0 bases and J gave up 0 bases, with 16 bases separating them. The CDR3 covers 17 residues. Germline loops: CDR1 GTSNPN, CDR2 SVGIG (reference sequence).

J is TRBJ2-7 and V is TRBV7-9; D might be TRBD2 (5 bases). The CDR3 totals 13 residues. Trimming removed 0 bases from V and 7 bases from J, with 10 bases in between. From germline, CDR1 is SEHNR and CDR2 FQNEAQ (reference sequence). The CDR3: CASSLADFWEQYF. As DNA, the CDR3 is TGTGCCAGCAGCTTAGCGGACTTCTGGGAGCAGTACTTC. Full variable domain (outside the CDR3, taken from reference TRBV7-9 and TRBJ2-7): DTGVSQNPRHKITKRGQNVTFRCDPISEHNRLYWYRQTLGQGPEFLTYFQNEAQLEKSRLLSDRFSAERPKGSFSTLEIQRTEQGDSAMYLCASSLADFWEQYFGPGTRLTVT.

CDR3 bases: TGTGCCAGCTCCCAAACAGGTAATGGCAATCAGCCCCAGCATTTT. It specifies CASSQTGNGNQPQHF. This chain joins TRBV18 and TRBJ1-5; perhaps TRBD1 as D (5 bases). Trimming took off 6 bases at V and 2 bases at J, with 14 bases between the two ends. Germline V CDR1 and CDR2: KGHSH, LQKENI. This CDR3 contains 15 residues. Full variable domain (rest looked up from reference TRBV18 and TRBJ1-5): NAGVMQNPRHLVRRRGQEARLRCSPMKGHSHVYWYRQLPEEGLKFMVYLQKENIIDESGMPKERFSAEFPKEGPSILRIQQVVRGDSAAYFCASSQTGNGNQPQHFGDGTRLSIL.

A word on this clone: One junction end does not reproduce the germline sequence, and a read error may be involved. J is TRBJ1-5 and V is TRBV28; maybe TRBD1 (5 bases). The CDR3 spans 15 residues. Per the germline V gene, CDR1 is MDHEN and CDR2 is SYDVKM. The CDR3 loop is CASNRFTGMSQPQHF. In DNA form, the CDR3 reads TGTGCAAGCAACAGGTTTACGGGTATGAGTCAGCCCCAGCATTTT.

This chain connects TRBV6-6 to TRBJ2-1; the match to TRBD1 covers 7 bases. Germline CDR1 reads MNHNY; CDR2 reads SVGAGI (reference sequence). The trim removed 6 bases at V and 2 bases at J, leaving 7 bases unmatched. CDR3 length: 15 residues. CDR3 sequence reads: CASRSDRVPYNEQFF. CDR3 nucleotides: TGTGCCAGCAGATCAGACAGGGTCCCCTACAATGAGCAGTTCTTC.

V usage is TRBV5-6 and J usage is TRBJ1-1; D call uncertain. CDR3 length: 12 amino acids. The V gene lost 0 bases and the J gene lost 4 bases, with 4 bases spanning the gap. Germline V gene sequence: CDR1 SGHDT, CDR2 YYEEEE. CDR3 nucleotide sequence: TGTGCCAGCAGCTTGGGGCGCACTGAAGCTTTCTTT. This encodes CASSLGRTEAFF.

V gene TRBV25-1 combines with J gene TRBJ2-3; 7 positions match TRBD2. Germline lookup yields CDR1 MGHDK and CDR2 SYGVNS. The V and J ends lost 3 bases and 4 bases, in that order; junction bases with no gene match: 4. The CDR3 contains 14 residues. This CDR3 is CASSEASGPDTQYF. In DNA, the CDR3 is TGTGCCAGCAGTGAGGCTAGCGGCCCAGATACGCAGTATTTT.

This clone was seen a single time. The chain uses TRBV28 and TRBJ2-7; D uncertain. CDR3 length: 14 residues. Germline V gene sequence: CDR1 MDHEN, CDR2 SYDVKM. Trimming left V 7 bases short and J 1 base short, with 14 bases between. As DNA, the CDR3 is TGTGCCAGCAAACCGGGTCCCACTTCCTACGAGCAGTACTTC. It encodes CASKPGPTSYEQYF.

The CDR3 sequence: CASSQDPSLGYEQYF. CDR3 DNA sequence: TGCGCCAGCAGCCAAGATCCTTCGTTGGGGTACGAGCAGTACTTC. This chain uses TRBV4-1 with TRBJ2-7; D ambiguous. The CDR3 loop spans 15 amino acids. V was cut by 0 bases and J by 4 bases, with 13 bases left in between. Germline V CDR1 and CDR2: MGHRA, YSYEKL.

The chain employs TRBV6-6 and TRBJ2-1, with unresolved D. In germline, CDR1 is MNHNY, CDR2 SVGAGI (reference sequence). The germline V and J ends were trimmed by 4 bases and 0 bases, with 10 bases remaining between them. The CDR3 loop spans 15 amino acids. In nucleotides, the CDR3 is TGTGCCAGCAGTTTTCTCAAGAGCTCCTACAATGAGCAGTTCTTC. It is translated as CASSFLKSSYNEQFF.

This sequence joins TRBV7-8 and TRBJ2-1, with D tentatively TRBD1 (5 bases). This CDR3 is 16 amino acids long. Per germline, CDR1 SGHVS and CDR2 FQNEAQ. The V end was cut by 4 bases, the J end by 4 bases, with 17 bases between. In DNA, the CDR3 is TGTGCCAGCAGCTCGATAGCAAGGGGCCCATACAATGAGCAGTTCTTC. Translated, it gives CASSSIARGPYNEQFF. The full variable domain, completed using reference TRBV7-8 and TRBJ2-1, is GAGVSQSPRYKVAKRGQDVALRCDPISGHVSLFWYQQALGQGPEFLTYFQNEAQLDKSGLPSDRFFAERPEGSVSTLKIQRTQQEDSAVYLCASSSIARGPYNEQFFGPGTRLTVL.

The chain carries TRBV2 and TRBJ2-2; 13 nucleotides match TRBD2. Germline values: CDR1 SNHLY, CDR2 FYNNEI. The CDR3 extends over 15 amino acids. The V and J ends lost 7 bases and 5 bases, in that order; junction bases with no gene match: 4. DNA of the CDR3: TGTGCCAGCAAAGGACTAGCGGGAGAGACCGGGGAGCTGTTTTTT. Residues: CASKGLAGETGELFF.

The chain couples TRBV30 to TRBJ2-1, with 14 nucleotides matching TRBD2. The CDR3 consists of 14 residues. Germline V gives CDR1 GTSNPN, CDR2 SVGIG (reference sequence). For the CDR3, the DNA is TGTGCAACTGATGGGACTAGCGGGAGCTATGAGCAGTTCTTC. Translated: CATDGTSGSYEQFF.

The CDR3 DNA reads TGCGCCAGCAGCCAAGGCGTTCTAGCGGTTTACGAGCAGTACTTC. It specifies CASSQGVLAVYEQYF. The chain couples TRBV4-1 to TRBJ2-7, with 7 bases lining up with TRBD2. The V gene end was trimmed by 1 base and the J gene end by 4 bases; junction bases not matched to a gene: 7. CDR1 is MGHRA and CDR2 is YSYEKL in the germline V gene. The CDR3 has 15 residues.

The CDR3 nucleotides read TGTGCCAGCAGTTCTGCAGGGCATTATGGCTACACCTTC. This translates into CASSSAGHYGYTF. J is TRBJ1-2 and V is TRBV28; TRBD1 might be the D (5 bases). The CDR3 consists of 13 residues. V was shortened by 4 bases and J by 5 bases, with 11 bases between the two germline ends. CDR1 and CDR2 (germline): MDHEN, SYDVKM.

The gene calls are TRBV5-1 and TRBJ2-1, with TRBD2 identical over 11 bases. V was pared by 5 bases and J by 7 bases, with 8 bases of the junction left unmatched. CDR3 length: 15 amino acids. The V gene's germline CDR1 is SGHRS and CDR2 YFSETQ. The CDR3 DNA follows: TGCGCCAGCAGACACACTAGCGGGGGTTCGAATGAGCAGTTCTTC. Its protein is CASRHTSGGSNEQFF. The full variable domain, rest sourced from reference TRBV5-1 and TRBJ2-1, is KAGVTQTPRYLIKTRGQQVTLSCSPISGHRSVSWYQQTPGQGLQFLFEYFSETQRNKGNFPGRFSGRQFSNSRSEMNVSTLELGDSALYLCASRHTSGGSNEQFFGPGTRLTVL.